Following are 9 T cell receptor beta chains from one sample sequenced in a study of T cells in Graves' hyperthyroidism and ophthalmopathy. RNA transcripts gave rise to amplified TCR beta CDR3 regions. Carried out on the TCR CDR3, a first-round RT-PCR used the HTBI primer set. Each CDR3 protein gets one entry after TCRdb re-called the multiplex PCR reads with MiXCR. The sample records roughly 200,000 distinct CDR3 sequences, about 17% being singletons. The sequencing sample was made of blood. The receptors were sampled from a man aged 35 to 55 with Graves' hyperthyroidism.

As for this clonotype: A much larger clone sits a single nucleotide away, making a read error possible. CDR3 coding DNA: TGTGCCAGCAAATCCTCTCTAGCGGGGGGGGATAAGCAGTTCTTC. Amino acid sequence: CASKSSLAGGDKQFF. The chain carries TRBV27 and TRBJ2-1, with TRBD2 identical over 12 bases. Germline V gene data show CDR1 as MNHEY and CDR2 as SMNVEV (reference sequence). This CDR3 is built from 15 residues. The ends lost 7 bases at V and 11 bases at J; junction bases unmatched: 12.

This clonotype was observed many times. J is TRBJ2-1 and V is TRBV20-1; TRBD2 aligns across 9 bases. J lost 3 bases, V lost 6 bases, and 6 bases had no gene match. CDR1 and CDR2 from the germline V gene are DFQATT and SNEGSKA (reference sequence). There are 14 residues in the CDR3. CDR3 protein: CSAQPTSGYNEQFF. The CDR3 region has the DNA TGCAGTGCACAACCGACTAGCGGCTACAATGAGCAGTTCTTC.

This clonotype was seen many times. This chain uses TRBV15 with TRBJ1-1; D ambiguous. The CDR3 spans 13 residues. Germline V gene data show CDR1 as LNHNV and CDR2 as YYDKDF (reference sequence). Trimming left V 4 bases short and J 0 bases short, with 6 bases between. CDR3: CATSTDMNTEAFF. DNA of the CDR3: TGTGCCACCAGCACTGACATGAACACTGAAGCTTTCTTT.

The genes are TRBV7-3 and TRBJ2-1; D perhaps matches TRBD2 (5 bases). The CDR3 has 14 amino acids. Germline V gene lookup returns CDR1 SGHTA and CDR2 FQGTGA. Trimming took off 2 bases at V and 6 bases at J, with 11 bases between the two ends. CDR3 DNA sequence: TGTGCCAGCAGCTTAGCGCGGACTGCCAATGAGCAGTTCTTC. Protein: CASSLARTANEQFF.

V is TRBV5-1 and J is TRBJ2-7, with D perhaps given as TRBD1 or TRBD2 (6 bases each). The CDR3 totals 17 residues. Germline V gene sequence: CDR1 SGHRS, CDR2 YFSETQ. V dropped 4 bases and J dropped 7 bases, with 27 bases sitting between them. CDR3 coding DNA: TGCGCCAGCAGCCCCCGACGGACGAGGGGGGATCCTCGTGAGCAGTACTTC. It specifies CASSPRRTRGDPREQYF.

This clonotype has just a few counts. This sequence joins TRBV4-3 and TRBJ2-1; perhaps D is TRBD1 or TRBD2 (6 bases each). The CDR3 runs to 15 residues. CDR1 and CDR2 from the germline V gene are LGHNA and YSLEER. Trimming took off 1 base at V and 2 bases at J, with 9 bases between the two ends. The CDR3 here is CASSQAGAPYNEQFF. The CDR3, as DNA: TGCGCCAGCAGCCAAGCGGGGGCCCCCTACAATGAGCAGTTCTTC.

This clonotype has a count of ten or more. The chain recombines TRBV18 with TRBJ2-7; D gene unclear. Germline CDR1 and CDR2: KGHSH and LQKENI. The CDR3 sequence is 12 residues long. The V and J ends lost 6 bases and 6 bases respectively, with 12 bases between them. CDR3 residues: CASSPELGEQYF. As DNA, the CDR3 is TGTGCCAGCTCCCCCGAGCTAGGCGAGCAGTACTTC.

This rearrangement joins TRBV24-1 to TRBJ1-5, with TRBD1 as a possible D gene (6 bases). From germline, CDR1 is KGHDR and CDR2 SFDVKD. This CDR3 spans 17 amino acids. V lost 4 bases and J 5 bases, leaving 20 bases between the germline ends. The DNA for the CDR3 is TGTGCCACCAGTGACCACAAACAGGGTCAAGTCGATCAGCCCCAGCATTTT. This sequence encodes CATSDHKQGQVDQPQHF.

The rearrangement joins TRBV6-1 to TRBJ2-7; perhaps TRBD1 as D (5 bases). Germline V CDR1 and CDR2: MNHNS, SASEGT. The germline V and J ends were trimmed by 6 bases and 0 bases, with 15 bases remaining between them. There are 15 residues in the CDR3. CDR3 protein: CASSQYPDSSYEQYF. The CDR3 DNA is TGTGCCAGCAGCCAATACCCCGACAGCTCCTACGAGCAGTACTTC.